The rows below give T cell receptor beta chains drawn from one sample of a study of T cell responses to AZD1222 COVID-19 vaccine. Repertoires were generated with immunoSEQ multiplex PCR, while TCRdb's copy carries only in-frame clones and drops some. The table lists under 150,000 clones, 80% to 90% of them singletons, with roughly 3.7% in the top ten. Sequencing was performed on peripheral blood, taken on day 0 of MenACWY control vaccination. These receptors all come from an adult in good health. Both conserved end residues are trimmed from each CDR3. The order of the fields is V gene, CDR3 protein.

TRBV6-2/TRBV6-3	ASSYSTGGNYGYT
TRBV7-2	ATRGQVDGGYT
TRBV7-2	ASSLGARGQPQH
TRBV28	ATYFTETQY
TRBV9	ASSFGQGQETQY
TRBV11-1	ASSFGETQY
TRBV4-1	ASSQLQGGPQH
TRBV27	ASTSTGTGGLYTQY
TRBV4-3	ASSQDGGLLTGWSYNEQF
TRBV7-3	AGGPPNEKLF
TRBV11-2	ASSREAGYSGANVLT
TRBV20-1	SARTGYEQF
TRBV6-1	ASSEGGGGNYGYT
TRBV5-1	ASSLRVSTDTQY
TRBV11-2	ASSSHRQGGNSPLH
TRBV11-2	ASSKRREQY
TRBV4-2	ASSQSAQGVISGANVLT
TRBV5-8	ASSKGQEISNQPQH
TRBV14	ASSQAFLQGKRNTIY
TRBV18	ASSPLRVEGSQPQH
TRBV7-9	ASSARESQPQH
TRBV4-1	ASSQDGQSSGANVLT